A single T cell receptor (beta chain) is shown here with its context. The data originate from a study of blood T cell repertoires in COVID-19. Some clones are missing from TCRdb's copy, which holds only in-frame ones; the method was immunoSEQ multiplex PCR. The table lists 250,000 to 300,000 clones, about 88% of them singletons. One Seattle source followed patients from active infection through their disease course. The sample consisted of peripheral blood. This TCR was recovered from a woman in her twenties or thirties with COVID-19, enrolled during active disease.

The CDR3 DNA is TGTGCCTGGAGTACGGGGACAGCGAATGAAAAACTGTTTTTT. Translated: CAWSTGTANEKLFF. This chain uses TRBV30 with TRBJ1-4; 7 bases line up with TRBD1. V was pared by 2 bases and J by 5 bases, with 5 bases of the junction left unmatched. The CDR3 totals 14 residues. Germline V gene lookup returns CDR1 GTSNPN and CDR2 SVGIG (reference sequence).